One sample yielded the 2 T cell receptor beta chains listed below, sequenced in a study of T-cell memory formation after mild COVID-19. TCRdb independently ran MiXCR on the 5' RACE reads; one entry per CDR3 protein. The data show 350,000 to 450,000 distinct CDR3 sequences, 20% to 25% seen once. The sequencing input was PBMCs or a T cell subset sorted from them (not recorded which). The receptor source for this set is an adult woman who had mild COVID-19 (a few samples of this study predate the infection). Cell type and time point are not known.

This clonotype was observed many times. This chain links TRBV10-3 with TRBJ2-3, with 10 bases fitting TRBD2. The CDR3 consists of 14 residues. The germline CDR1 and CDR2 sequences are ENHRY and SYGVKD. Trimming removed 5 bases from V and 4 bases from J; junction bases left unmatched: 3. The CDR3 loop reads CAISSGGAPDTQYF. The CDR3, as DNA: TGTGCCATCAGTAGCGGGGGGGCCCCAGATACGCAGTATTTT.

This clonotype was counted a few times. The rearrangement links TRBV6-1 to TRBJ2-3; weak D call: TRBD1 (6 bases). V was pared by 5 bases and J by 3 bases, with 18 bases between. Germline V gene lookup returns CDR1 MNHNS and CDR2 SASEGT. The CDR3 extends over 16 amino acids. This chain's CDR3 is CASSLRGQGSTDTQYF. CDR3 nucleotide sequence: TGTGCCAGCAGTCTGCGAGGGCAGGGGAGTACAGATACGCAGTATTTT.